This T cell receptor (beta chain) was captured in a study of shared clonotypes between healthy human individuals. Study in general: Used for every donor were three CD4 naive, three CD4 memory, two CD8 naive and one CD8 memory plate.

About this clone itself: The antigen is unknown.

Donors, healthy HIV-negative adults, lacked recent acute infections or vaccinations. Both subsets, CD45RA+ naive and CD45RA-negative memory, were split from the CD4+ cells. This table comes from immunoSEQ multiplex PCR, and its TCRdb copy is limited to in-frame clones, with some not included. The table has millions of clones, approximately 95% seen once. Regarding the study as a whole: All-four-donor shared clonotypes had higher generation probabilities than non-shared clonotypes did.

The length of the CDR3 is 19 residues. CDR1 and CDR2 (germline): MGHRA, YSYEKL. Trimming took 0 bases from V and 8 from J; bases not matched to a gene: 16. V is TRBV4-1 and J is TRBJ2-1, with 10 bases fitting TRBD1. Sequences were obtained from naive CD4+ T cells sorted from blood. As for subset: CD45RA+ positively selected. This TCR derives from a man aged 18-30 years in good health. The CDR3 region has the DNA TGCGCCAGCAGCCAAGAAGGAATCCTTGCGGGACAGGGGAGGTATGAGCAGTTCTTC. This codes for CASSQEGILAGQGRYEQFF.